This T cell receptor beta chain derives from a study of shared clonotypes between healthy human individuals. The naive CD8 subset, CD45RO-negative cells positively selected for CCR7, excluded terminally differentiated effector memory CD45RA+ cells. Per the authors' pipeline: ImmunoSEQ sequences covered only the junction and lacked quality scores; filtering therefore differed. Libraries were prepared by immunoSEQ multiplex PCR; TCRdb keeps only in-frame clonotypes and omits some of them. V, J and clone size were drawn from that table, and D and trimming were deduced from the DNA. The profile covers about 1.9 million clones, with 90% to 95% appearing a single time and around 1.7% taken by the ten largest. The CDR3 has 15 residues. V dropped 7 bases and J dropped 4; count of bases not matched to a gene: 12. Germline V gene sequence: CDR1 MGHRA, CDR2 YSYEKL.

The receptor was isolated from a man between 18 and 29 years old in good health. Some clones in this sample may be carry-over from other donors' samples. This rearrangement joins TRBV4-1 to TRBJ2-7; the match to TRBD2 covers 8 bases. The sample taken for sequencing was naive CD8+ T cells from PBMCs. The CDR3: CASTRSASGSYEQYF. The CDR3 DNA is TGCGCCAGCACCAGGAGTGCTAGCGGGTCATACGAGCAGTACTTC.